This T cell receptor (beta chain) was sequenced during a study of blood T cell repertoires in COVID-19. Trimming took 5 bases from V and 1 from J, leaving 8 bases between them. Germline loops: CDR1 SNHLY, CDR2 FYNNEI. This CDR3 has 13 residues. This clone turned up a few times. The data were produced by immunoSEQ multiplex PCR, yet TCRdb's version contains in-frame clones alone and is incomplete. The table records some 200,000 clones, approximately 82% of them present only once. V and J are TRBV2 and TRBJ2-5; D remains ambiguous. The sample taken for sequencing was peripheral blood. This clonotype was sampled from a woman aged 40 to 50 who had recovered from COVID-19. CDR3 nucleotides: TGTGCCAGCAGTATGACACGCCAAGAGACCCAGTACTTC. It encodes CASSMTRQETQYF.